These 10 T cell receptor beta chains were sequenced from one sample in a study of beta chain features in type 1 diabetes. Isolated RNA was reverse transcribed in full, so expressed TCRB transcripts were sequenced. Here immunoSEQ multiplex PCR was the method, and the copy in TCRdb shows in-frame clones only, minus some. The profile shows fewer than 900,000 clones, about a sixth of them singletons. Sequenced input: naive CD4+ T cells from blood. These receptors were collected from a woman between 18 and 29 years old in good health.

J is TRBJ1-1 and V is TRBV7-2; no reliable D call. The CDR3 has 15 residues. V was clipped by 0 bases and J by 1 base, with 9 bases between them. Germline lookup yields CDR1 SGHTA and CDR2 FQGNSA. The CDR3 loop is CASSLAAQTNTEAFF. Written as DNA, the CDR3 is TGTGCCAGCAGCTTAGCAGCCCAAACGAACACTGAAGCTTTCTTT.

Concerning this clone: At one boundary the junction diverges from the germline segment, which might be a read error. The chain recombines TRBV7-7 with TRBJ2-1, with 14 bases fitting TRBD2. The germline gives CDR1 SSHAT, CDR2 FNYEAQ (reference sequence). This CDR3 has 16 residues. CDR3 nucleotide sequence: TGTGCTAGCAGCGTAGGACTAGCGGGAGGAGGTAATGAGCAGTTCTTC. It codes for CASSVGLAGGGNEQFF.

This clone was seen a handful of times. The chain employs TRBV11-2 and TRBJ1-1; the D gene is possibly TRBD1 (5 bases). From germline, CDR1 is SGHAT and CDR2 FQNNGV. The CDR3 spans 13 residues. V was clipped by 5 bases and J by 6 bases, with 13 bases between them. The CDR3 nucleotides read TGTGCCAGCAGCCAACCCGGGACGCCTGAAGCTTTCTTT. Residues: CASSQPGTPEAFF.

The chain is built from TRBV6-1 and TRBJ2-4; tentative D call: TRBD2 (5 bases). Germline V CDR1 and CDR2: MNHNS, SASEGT. Between the trimmed V and J ends, which lost 5 bases and 1 base, there was a span of 12 bases. The CDR3 loop spans 15 amino acids. The CDR3 spells CASSFRAGAKNIQYF. The CDR3, as DNA: TGTGCCAGCAGTTTTAGGGCGGGTGCCAAAAACATTCAGTACTTC.

CDR3 sequence: CASSPGWSNYGYTF. CDR3 bases: TGTGCCAGCAGCCCCGGGTGGTCTAACTATGGCTACACCTTC. The chain employs TRBV11-2 and TRBJ1-2; D call uncertain. The CDR3 runs to 14 residues. The V end lost 5 bases, the J end lost 0 bases, and 10 bases lay between the germline ends. CDR1 and CDR2 (germline): SGHAT, FQNNGV. Combining the CDR3 with reference TRBV11-2 and TRBJ1-2 gives the whole variable domain EAGVAQSPRYKIIEKRQSVAFWCNPISGHATLYWYQQILGQGPKLLIQFQNNGVVDDSQLPKDRFSAERLKGVDSTLKIQPAKLEDSAVYLCASSPGWSNYGYTFGSGTRLTVV.

In its sample, this clone was seen a few times. This sample also contains other DNA sequences that code for the same CDR3. The chain recombines TRBV7-3 with TRBJ2-5, with D possibly called TRBD1 or TRBD2 (5 bases each). CDR1 is SGHTA and CDR2 is FQGTGA in the germline V gene. V shed 0 bases and J shed 5 bases, with 7 bases lying between them. CDR3 length: 13 amino acids. The CDR3 spells CASSLTGEETQYF. The CDR3 bases are TGTGCCAGCAGCTTAACAGGGGAGGAGACCCAGTACTTC.

This chain connects TRBV7-2 to TRBJ2-1; TRBD2 agrees at 12 bases. The CDR3 covers 15 residues. The trim removed 3 bases at V and 8 bases at J, leaving 5 bases unmatched. CDR1 SGHTA and CDR2 FQGNSA come from the germline V gene. CDR3: CASSLTSGRGYEQFF. The CDR3 nucleotides read TGTGCCAGCAGCTTGACTAGCGGGAGAGGTTATGAGCAGTTCTTC.

This clone was recorded a few times. This chain uses TRBV7-3 with TRBJ2-7, with D unresolved. V was shortened by 3 bases and J by 6 bases, with 9 bases between the two germline ends. The CDR3 extends over 12 amino acids. Germline CDR1 SGHTA, CDR2 FQGTGA. CDR3 protein: CASSFGLGEQYF. Here the CDR3 DNA reads TGTGCCAGCAGCTTCGGATTGGGCGAGCAGTACTTC.

Regarding this clone: A much more abundant neighbour one base away suggests this may be a read error. Other DNA sequences in the same sample also yield this CDR3. This chain connects TRBV5-4 to TRBJ2-3; D is uncertain. Between the trimmed V and J ends, which lost 4 bases and 2 bases, there was a span of 5 bases. From germline, CDR1 is SGHNT and CDR2 YYREEE (reference sequence). There are 12 residues in the CDR3. CDR3 bases: TGTGCCAGCAGCCTAACCACAGATACGCAGTATTTT. Translation: CASSLTTDTQYF.

This clone turned up a few times. CDR3 in DNA: TGTGCCAGCAGCCTCAGTACCGGGAGGGCCTGTTTCTTC. The encoded protein is CASSLSTGRACFF. This sequence joins TRBV28 and TRBJ2-1; 8 bases map to TRBD2. The V and J ends lost 6 bases and 16 bases, in that order; junction bases with no gene match: 14. Germline CDR1 and CDR2: MDHEN and SYDVKM. The CDR3 length is 13 residues.